This TCR beta chain originates from a study of blood T cell repertoires in COVID-19 (dated by TCRdb to the early 2020s). Background on the whole study: Samples from collaborators originated in the United States, Italy and Spain and spanned both the acute and convalescent phases of COVID-19. Samples were obtained from the ongoing ImmuneRACE study (first 160 participants) and from 1,254 subjects provided by 6 global collaborators. The dataset comprised deeply sampled blood TCRbeta repertoires from subjects exposed to, actively infected with, or recovered from COVID-19. Where HLA class I and class II types were available, the types were taken from metadata supplied by the sample provider, not from assay-based typing. The repertoires were released in a freely available public database meant as a resource for research on the immune response to SARS-CoV-2. Nearly every sample came with metadata listing a de-identified subject ID, COVID-19 status, age in years and sex. The material from the prospective study consisted of cDNA or gDNA derived from T cells, B-cell-depleted T cells, or PBMCs. Results and caveats for the whole study, not just this receptor: Clinical and demographic metadata were provided uncurated, with the amount varying by source and participant.

TCRbeta CDR3 regions were amplified from genomic DNA by means of the immunoSEQ Assay, a bias-controlled multiplex PCR. Per the original workflow: The number of nucleated cells in each sample was estimated from the amplification of reference gene primers within the assay. To quantify the absolute abundance of each unique TCRbeta CDR3 rearrangement, sequence reads were collapsed and filtered. For each sample, productive Simpson clonality was calculated by taking the square root of Simpson's diversity index across productive rearrangements. This immuneACCESS table, as held by TCRdb, lists in-frame sequences with V and J called but not all clones. Of the missing ones, under half trace to an unresolved V gene in checked studies; the others have no known cause. V and J calls and clone size are copied from that table; D and trimming were computed from the DNA. The sample has under 200,000 clones on record, about 85% of them singletons. Of the sample, 1% to 1.2% falls within the top ten clones.

V lost 2 bases and J lost 10 bases; the stretch between them is 12 bases long. The CDR3 holds 14 amino acids from the cysteine to the phenylalanine. The CDR3 DNA has 42 bases and is translated from base 1. The germline V gene yields ENHRY for CDR1 and SYGVKD for CDR2. With respect to this clone: Its antigen is still unknown. No base quality information exists; no much larger clone differs at one position.

Collaborating institutions collected whole blood in K2EDTA tubes following their own protocols. For TCRbeta analysis, collaborators shipped samples in one of three forms: frozen whole blood, isolated PBMCs, or DNA extracted from either of those sample types. This clonotype was sampled from a man aged 40-55 years with acute or convalescent COVID-19. Input material: peripheral blood. The chain is assembled from TRBV10-3 and TRBJ1-6; perhaps TRBD1 is the D gene, with 5 bases matching. In nucleotide form, the sequence is TGTGCCATCAGTGAGGGCAGACGGGGGTCACCCCTCCACTTT. The encoded protein is CAISEGRRGSPLHF.